This TCR beta chain was identified during a study of vaccination effects on CD4 cells after COVID-19. CDR1 and CDR2 (germline): MNHNY, SVGAGI (reference sequence). Trimming took 5 bases from V and 2 from J; bases not matched to a gene: 7. The CDR3 loop spans 17 amino acids. Method: immunoSEQ multiplex PCR; TCRdb's copy keeps in-frame clones and lacks some. The sample consists of tens of thousands of clones, around two thirds of them appearing once. For this clone: Its matching antigen is unknown.

Researchers isolated CD4+ T cells once around 11 days of culture had elapsed. Each person got two doses of an mRNA SARS-CoV-2 vaccine, BNT162b2 or mRNA-1273. The origin of this receptor is a human donor who received a COVID-19 vaccine. The chain carries TRBV6-6 and TRBJ2-4; 12 nucleotides line up with TRBD1. The material was CD4+ T cells from PBMCs cultured without peptide, obtained after COVID-19 vaccination. CDR3 sequence reads: CASSRSGTGGPKNIQYF. The CDR3 nucleotides are TGTGCCAGCAGTCGTTCAGGGACAGGGGGCCCCAAAAACATTCAGTACTTC.